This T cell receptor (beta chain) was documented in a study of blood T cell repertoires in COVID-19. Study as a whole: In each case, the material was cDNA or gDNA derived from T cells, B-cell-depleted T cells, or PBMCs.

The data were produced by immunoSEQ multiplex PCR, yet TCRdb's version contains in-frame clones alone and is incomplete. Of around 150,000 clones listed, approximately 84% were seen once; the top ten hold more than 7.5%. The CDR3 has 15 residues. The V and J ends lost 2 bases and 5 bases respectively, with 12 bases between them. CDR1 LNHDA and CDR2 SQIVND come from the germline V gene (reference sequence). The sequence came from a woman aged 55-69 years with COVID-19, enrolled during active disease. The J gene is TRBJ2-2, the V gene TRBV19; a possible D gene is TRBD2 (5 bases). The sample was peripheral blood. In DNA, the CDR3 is TGTGCCAGTAGTATATTAGGACTTAGGACCGGGGAGCTGTTTTTT. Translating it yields CASSILGLRTGELFF.